These 5 T cell receptor beta chains share one sample of origin, sequenced in a study of cytomegalovirus exposure and HLA in healthy donors. This PCR relied on a set of 60 Vbeta primers and 13 Jbeta primers. TCRdb's copy holds only in-frame clones and misses some; the assay was immunoSEQ multiplex PCR. The data contain 150,000 to 200,000 clones, 79% of them seen just once; the ten biggest clones take up around 2.3%. Material for sequencing was PBMCs. The origin of the receptors is a woman between 45 and 60 years old in good health and CMV-seronegative.

This clone was counted between two and nine times. The gene calls are TRBV6-6 and TRBJ2-3; TRBD2 is a possible D gene (7 bases). Germline CDR1 reads MNHNY; CDR2 reads SVGAGI (reference sequence). The V end lost 2 bases, the J end lost 8 bases, and 11 bases lay between the germline ends. This CDR3 has 13 amino acids. CDR3 bases: TGTGCCAGCAGTTACGGTCGGGGGGCTACGCAGTATTTT. This translates into CASSYGRGATQYF.

V gene TRBV5-1 combines with J gene TRBJ1-1; D not certain. The CDR3 sequence is 14 residues long. Per germline, CDR1 SGHRS and CDR2 YFSETQ. V dropped 3 bases and J dropped 3 bases, with 12 bases sitting between them. This CDR3 is CASSSGLRDTEAFF. The CDR3 DNA sequence: TGCGCCAGCAGCTCCGGACTCCGTGACACTGAAGCTTTCTTT. Complete variable domain (other parts from reference TRBV5-1 and TRBJ1-1): KAGVTQTPRYLIKTRGQQVTLSCSPISGHRSVSWYQQTPGQGLQFLFEYFSETQRNKGNFPGRFSGRQFSNSRSEMNVSTLELGDSALYLCASSSGLRDTEAFFGQGTRLTVV.

V and J are TRBV9 and TRBJ2-7; TRBD2 is a possible D gene (6 bases). This CDR3 spans 14 amino acids. Trimming shortened V by 4 bases and J by 2 bases, and 13 bases separated the two germline ends. Germline V gene data show CDR1 as SGDLS and CDR2 as YYNGEE. The CDR3 DNA follows: TGTGCCAGCAGCCCCCGCGGGGACGCCTACGAGCAGTACTTC. Translated, it gives CASSPRGDAYEQYF.

This chain joins TRBV5-1 and TRBJ1-1; 8 bases line up with TRBD1. This CDR3 is built from 15 residues. CDR1 SGHRS and CDR2 YFSETQ come from the germline V gene. V gave up 0 bases and J gave up 5 bases; unmatched junction bases: 6. DNA for the CDR3: TGCGCCAGCAGCTTGGCCGGACAGGGCCTTACTGAAGCTTTCTTT. Translating it yields CASSLAGQGLTEAFF.

The V and J genes are TRBV19 and TRBJ1-5, with D perhaps TRBD1 (6 bases). The CDR3 totals 15 residues. The germline V gene encodes CDR1 LNHDA and CDR2 SQIVND (reference sequence). Trimming removed 6 bases from V and 3 bases from J, with 15 bases in between. The CDR3 bases are TGTGCCAGTAGCACGCCTGGACAGTTCAATCAGCCCCAGCATTTT. Translating it yields CASSTPGQFNQPQHF.